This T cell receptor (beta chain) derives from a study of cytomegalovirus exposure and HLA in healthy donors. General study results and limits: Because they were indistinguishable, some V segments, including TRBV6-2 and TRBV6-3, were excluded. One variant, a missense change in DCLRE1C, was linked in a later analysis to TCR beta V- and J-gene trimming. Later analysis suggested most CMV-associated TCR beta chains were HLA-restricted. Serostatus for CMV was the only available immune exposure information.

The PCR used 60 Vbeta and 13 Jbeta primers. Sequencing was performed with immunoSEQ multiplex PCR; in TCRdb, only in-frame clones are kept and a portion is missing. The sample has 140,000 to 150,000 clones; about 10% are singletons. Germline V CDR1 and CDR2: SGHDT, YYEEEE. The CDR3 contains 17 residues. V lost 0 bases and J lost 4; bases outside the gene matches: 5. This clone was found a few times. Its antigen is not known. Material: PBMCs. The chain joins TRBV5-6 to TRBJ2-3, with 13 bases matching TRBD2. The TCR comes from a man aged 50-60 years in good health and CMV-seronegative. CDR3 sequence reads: CASSLELAGGSADTQYF. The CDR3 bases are TGTGCCAGCAGCTTGGAACTAGCGGGGGGGTCAGCAGATACGCAGTATTTT.